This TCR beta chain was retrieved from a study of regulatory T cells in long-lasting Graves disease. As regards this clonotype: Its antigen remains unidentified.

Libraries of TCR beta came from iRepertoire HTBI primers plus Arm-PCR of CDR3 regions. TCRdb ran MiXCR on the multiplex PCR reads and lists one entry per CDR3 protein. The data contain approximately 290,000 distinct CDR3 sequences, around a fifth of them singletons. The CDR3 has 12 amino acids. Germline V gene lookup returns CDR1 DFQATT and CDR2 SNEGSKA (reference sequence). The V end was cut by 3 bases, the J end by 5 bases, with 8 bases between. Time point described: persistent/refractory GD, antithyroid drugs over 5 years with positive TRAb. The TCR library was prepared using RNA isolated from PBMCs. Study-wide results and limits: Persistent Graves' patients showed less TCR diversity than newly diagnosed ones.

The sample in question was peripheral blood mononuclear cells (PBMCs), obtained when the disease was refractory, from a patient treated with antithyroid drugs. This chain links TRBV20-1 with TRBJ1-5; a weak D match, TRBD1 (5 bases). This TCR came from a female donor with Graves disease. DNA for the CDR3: TGCAGTGCTAGTGGGGGGGATCAGCCCCAGCATTTT. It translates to CSASGGDQPQHF.